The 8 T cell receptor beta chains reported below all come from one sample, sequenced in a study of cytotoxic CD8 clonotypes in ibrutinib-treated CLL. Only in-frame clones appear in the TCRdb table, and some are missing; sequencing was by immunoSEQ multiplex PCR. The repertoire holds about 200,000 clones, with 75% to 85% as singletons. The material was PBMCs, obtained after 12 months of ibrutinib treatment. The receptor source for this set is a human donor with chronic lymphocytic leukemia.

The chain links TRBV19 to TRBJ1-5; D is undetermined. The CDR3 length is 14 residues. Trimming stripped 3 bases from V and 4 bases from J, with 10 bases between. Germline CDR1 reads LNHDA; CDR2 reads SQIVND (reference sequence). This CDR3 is CASSIGTANQPQHF. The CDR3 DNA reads TGTGCCAGTAGTATCGGCACAGCAAATCAGCCCCAGCATTTT.

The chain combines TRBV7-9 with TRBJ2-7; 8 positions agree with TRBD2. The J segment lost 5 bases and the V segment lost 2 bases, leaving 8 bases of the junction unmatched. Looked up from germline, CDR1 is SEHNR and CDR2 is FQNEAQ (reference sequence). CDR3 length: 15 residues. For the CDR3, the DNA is TGTGCCAGCAGCTTATTTGCTAGCGGGTCCGACGAGCAGTACTTC. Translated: CASSLFASGSDEQYF. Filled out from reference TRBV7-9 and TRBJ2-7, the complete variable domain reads DTGVSQNPRHKITKRGQNVTFRCDPISEHNRLYWYRQTLGQGPEFLTYFQNEAQLEKSRLLSDRFSAERPKGSFSTLEIQRTEQGDSAMYLCASSLFASGSDEQYFGPGTRLTVT.

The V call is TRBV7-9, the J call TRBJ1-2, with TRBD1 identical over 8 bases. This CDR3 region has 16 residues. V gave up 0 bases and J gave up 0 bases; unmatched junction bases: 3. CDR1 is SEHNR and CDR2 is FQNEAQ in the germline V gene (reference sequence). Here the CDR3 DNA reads TGTGCCAGCAGCTTAGCTCCGGGACAGGCTAACTATGGCTACACCTTC. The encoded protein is CASSLAPGQANYGYTF.

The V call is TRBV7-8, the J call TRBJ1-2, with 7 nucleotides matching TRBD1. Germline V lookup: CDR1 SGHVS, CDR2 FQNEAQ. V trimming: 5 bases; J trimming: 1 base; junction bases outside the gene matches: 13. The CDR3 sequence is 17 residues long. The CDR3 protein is CASSPIDRVRINYGYTF. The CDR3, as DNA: TGTGCCAGCAGCCCAATCGACAGGGTCAGGATTAACTATGGCTACACCTTC.

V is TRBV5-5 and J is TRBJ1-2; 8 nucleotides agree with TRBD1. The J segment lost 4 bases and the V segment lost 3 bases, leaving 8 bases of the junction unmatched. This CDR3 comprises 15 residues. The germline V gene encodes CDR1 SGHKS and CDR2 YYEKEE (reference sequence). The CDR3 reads CASSSGQGMFYGYTF. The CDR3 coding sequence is TGTGCCAGCAGCTCCGGACAGGGAATGTTCTATGGCTACACCTTC.

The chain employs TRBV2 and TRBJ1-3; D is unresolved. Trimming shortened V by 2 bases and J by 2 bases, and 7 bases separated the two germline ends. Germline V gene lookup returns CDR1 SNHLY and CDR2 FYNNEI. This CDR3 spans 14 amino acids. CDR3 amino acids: CASSELNPGNTIYF. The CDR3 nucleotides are TGTGCCAGCAGTGAACTTAACCCTGGAAACACCATATATTTT. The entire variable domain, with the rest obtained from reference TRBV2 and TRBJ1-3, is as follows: EPEVTQTPSHQVTQMGQEVILRCVPISNHLYFYWYRQILGQKVEFLVSFYNNEISEKSEIFDDQFSVERPDGSNFTLKIRSTKLEDSAMYFCASSELNPGNTIYFGEGSWLTVV.

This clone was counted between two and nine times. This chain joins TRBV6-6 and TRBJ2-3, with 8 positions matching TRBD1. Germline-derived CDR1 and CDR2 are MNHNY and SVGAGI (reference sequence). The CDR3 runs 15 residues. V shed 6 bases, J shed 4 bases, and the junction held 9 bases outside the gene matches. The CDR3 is CASRVSGQGSDTQYF. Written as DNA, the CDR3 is TGTGCCAGCAGAGTTAGCGGACAGGGATCAGATACGCAGTATTTT.

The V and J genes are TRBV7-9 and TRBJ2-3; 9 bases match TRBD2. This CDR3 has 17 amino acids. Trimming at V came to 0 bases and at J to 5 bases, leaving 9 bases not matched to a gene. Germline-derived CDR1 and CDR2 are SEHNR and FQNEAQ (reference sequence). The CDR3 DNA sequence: TGTGCCAGCAGCTTAGCCCTTGGACTAGCGTGGAAAGATACGCAGTATTTT. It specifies CASSLALGLAWKDTQYF.